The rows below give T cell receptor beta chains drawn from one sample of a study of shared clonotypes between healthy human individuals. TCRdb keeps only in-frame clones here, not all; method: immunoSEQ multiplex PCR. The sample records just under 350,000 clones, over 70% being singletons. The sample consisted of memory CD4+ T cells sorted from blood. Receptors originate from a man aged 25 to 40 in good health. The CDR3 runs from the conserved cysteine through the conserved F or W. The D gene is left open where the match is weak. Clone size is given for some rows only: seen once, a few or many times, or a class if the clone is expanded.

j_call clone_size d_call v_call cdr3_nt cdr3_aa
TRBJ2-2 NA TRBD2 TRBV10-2 TGCGCCAGCAGTCCCCTAGCGGGAAATAACGGGGAGCTGTTTTTT CASSPLAGNNGELFF
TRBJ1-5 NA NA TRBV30 TGTGCCTGGAGTGGGGGTGGCCAGCCCCAGCATTTT CAWSGGGQPQHF
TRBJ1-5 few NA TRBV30 TGTGCCTGGGACGTTGGGAGCAATCAGCCCCAGCATTTT CAWDVGSNQPQHF
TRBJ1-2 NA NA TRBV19 TGTGCCAGTAGTATACTCGGGGACTATGGCTACACCTTC CASSILGDYGYTF
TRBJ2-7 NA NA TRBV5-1 TGCGCCAGCAGCTTGGCCTTCAGTCTGGACACCTACGAGCAGTACTTC CASSLAFSLDTYEQYF
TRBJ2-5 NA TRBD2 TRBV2 TGTGCCAGCAGGACTCGGACTAGCCAAGAGACCCAGTACTTC CASRTRTSQETQYF
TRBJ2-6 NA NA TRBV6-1 TGTGCCAGCAGTGCGCACTCTGGGGCCAACGTCCTGACTTTC CASSAHSGANVLTF
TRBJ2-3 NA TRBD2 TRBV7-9 TGTGCCAGCAGCTTAGATGGTAGCGGGGATACGCAGTATTTT CASSLDGSGDTQYF
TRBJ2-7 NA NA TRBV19 TGTGCCAGTAAAGAAGCGGTAAGCTCCTACGAGCAGTACTTC CASKEAVSSYEQYF
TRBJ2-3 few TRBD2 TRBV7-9 TGTGCCAGCAGCTTCGTAGCGGGAGGGACAGATACGCAGTATTTT CASSFVAGGTDTQYF
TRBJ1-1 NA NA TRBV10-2 TGCGCCAGCAGTGACGAGGGGGGCGATGAAGCTTTCTTT CASSDEGGDEAFF
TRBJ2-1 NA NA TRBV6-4 TGTGCCAGCAGTGAGGTCGAGGGTCCCTACAATGAGCAGTTCTTC CASSEVEGPYNEQFF
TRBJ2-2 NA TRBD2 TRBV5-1 TGCGCCAGCAGCTTGGCAGCGGGAGCTACCGGGGAGCTGTTTTTT CASSLAAGATGELFF
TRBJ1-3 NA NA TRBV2 TGTGCCAGCAGCATCTTGCTAGGCCCGTCTGGAAACACCATATATTTT CASSILLGPSGNTIYF
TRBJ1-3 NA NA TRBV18 TGTGCCAGCTCACCGGGAACAGGGCCTCAACTCTCTGGAAACACCATATATTTT CASSPGTGPQLSGNTIYF
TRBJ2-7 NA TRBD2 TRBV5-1 TGCGCCAGCAGCTTGGAACAATTTAGCGGGAAAACCTACGAGCAGTACTTC CASSLEQFSGKTYEQYF
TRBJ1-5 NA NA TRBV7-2 TGTGCCAGCAGCCCTTTGTGGGGGGGCAATCAGCCCCAGCATTTT CASSPLWGGNQPQHF
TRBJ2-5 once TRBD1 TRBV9 TGTGCCAGCAGCGTAGGGACAGGGATTCGGGAGACCCAGTACTTC CASSVGTGIRETQYF
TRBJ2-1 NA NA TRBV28 TGTGCCAGCACCGCCCTGGCTTCCCCCTACAATGAGCAGTTCTTC CASTALASPYNEQFF
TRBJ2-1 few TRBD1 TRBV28 TGTGCCAGCACCCGCCCCCGGACAGGGACCAGGTTCTTC CASTRPRTGTRFF
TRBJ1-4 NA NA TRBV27 TGTGCCAGCACCGAAATCGGCCGGTCTAATGAAAAACTGTTTTTT CASTEIGRSNEKLFF
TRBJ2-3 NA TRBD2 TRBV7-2 TGTGCCAGCAGCTTTACACTAGCGGGGGGGATTAGCACAGATACGCAGTATTTT CASSFTLAGGISTDTQYF
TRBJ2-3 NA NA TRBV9 TGTGCCAGCAGCGGAACTAGCACAGATACGCAGTATTTT CASSGTSTDTQYF
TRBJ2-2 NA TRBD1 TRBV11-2 TGTGCCAGCAGAAAAACAGGGGGCACCGGGGAGCTGTTTTTT CASRKTGGTGELFF
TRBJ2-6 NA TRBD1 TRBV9 TGTGCCAGCAGCGTATCCAGGGGGCCAGGAGATGGTCCTGGGGCCAACGTCCTGACTTTC CASSVSRGPGDGPGANVLTF
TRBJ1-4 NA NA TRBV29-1 TGCAGCGTCAGAGCCGTTGGCGGTAATGAAAAACTGTTTTTT CSVRAVGGNEKLFF
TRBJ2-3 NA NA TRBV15 TGTGCCACCAGCAGAGATTGGTCGACAGATACGCAGTATTTT CATSRDWSTDTQYF
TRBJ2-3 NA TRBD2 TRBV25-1 TGTGCCAGCAGTGGAGCTAGCGGGAGTACAGATACGCAGTATTTT CASSGASGSTDTQYF
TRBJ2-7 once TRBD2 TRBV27 TGTGCCAGCAGTCTCCAGAGCGGGAGGGCCTACGAGCAGTACTTC CASSLQSGRAYEQYF